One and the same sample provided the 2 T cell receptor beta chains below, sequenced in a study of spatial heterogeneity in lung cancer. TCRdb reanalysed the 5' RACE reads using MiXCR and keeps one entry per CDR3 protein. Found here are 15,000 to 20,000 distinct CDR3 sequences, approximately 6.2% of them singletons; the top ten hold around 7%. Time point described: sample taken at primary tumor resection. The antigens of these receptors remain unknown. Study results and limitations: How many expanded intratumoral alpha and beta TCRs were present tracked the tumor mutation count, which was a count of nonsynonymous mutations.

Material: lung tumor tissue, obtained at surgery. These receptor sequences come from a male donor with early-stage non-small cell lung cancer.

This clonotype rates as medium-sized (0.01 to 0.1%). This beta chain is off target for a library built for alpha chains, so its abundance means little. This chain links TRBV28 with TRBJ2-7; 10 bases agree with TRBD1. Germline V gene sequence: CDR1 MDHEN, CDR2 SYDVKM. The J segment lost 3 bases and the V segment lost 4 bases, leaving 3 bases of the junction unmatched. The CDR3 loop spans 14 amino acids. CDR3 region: CASSSGTGDYEQYF. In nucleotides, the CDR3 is TGTGCCAGCAGTTCTGGGACAGGGGACTACGAGCAGTACTTC. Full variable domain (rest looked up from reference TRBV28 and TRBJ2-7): DVKVTQSSRYLVKRTGEKVFLECVQDMDHENMFWYRQDPGLGLRLIYFSYDVKMKEKGDIPEGYSVSREKKERFSLILESASTNQTSMYLCASSSGTGDYEQYFGPGTRLTVT.

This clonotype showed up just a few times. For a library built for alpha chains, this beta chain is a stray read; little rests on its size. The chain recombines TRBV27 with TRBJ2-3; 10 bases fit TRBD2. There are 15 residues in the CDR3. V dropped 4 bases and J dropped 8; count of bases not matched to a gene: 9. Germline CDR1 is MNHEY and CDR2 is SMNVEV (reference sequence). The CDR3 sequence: CASSSSGLAGVTQYF. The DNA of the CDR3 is TGTGCCAGCAGTTCTAGCGGGCTAGCGGGAGTTACGCAGTATTTT.